Listed below are T cell receptor beta chains from one sample, sequenced in a study of T cell responses to AZD1222 COVID-19 vaccine. The assay was immunoSEQ multiplex PCR, and TCRdb's table has in-frame clones only and misses some. The data show 40,000 to 55,000 clones, with about 86% seen just once and around 6.5% held by the top ten. This specimen consisted of peripheral blood, obtained 28 days after the second AZD1222 dose. These receptors were obtained from an adult who received the AZD1222 COVID-19 vaccine. The CDR3 runs from the conserved cysteine through the conserved F or W. The D gene is left open where the match is weak. Rows give clone size only sometimes, using once, few, many, or a class for an expanded clone.

D gene	V gene	J gene	clone size	CDR3 DNA	CDR3 protein
.	TRBV9	TRBJ1-2	.	TGTGCCAGCAGCGTAGGGAGTGAGGGCTATGGCTACACCTTC	CASSVGSEGYGYTF
.	TRBV5-6	TRBJ2-7	.	TGTGCCAGCAGCTTGATCGGTTACTCCTACGAGCAGTACTTC	CASSLIGYSYEQYF
.	TRBV6-6	TRBJ1-5	few	TGTGCCAGCAGTTACGGGAGTCAGCCCCAGCATTTT	CASSYGSQPQHF
.	TRBV6-5	TRBJ1-2	.	TGTGCCAGCAGTTCTGATACGAGAGGCTACACCTTC	CASSSDTRGYTF
.	TRBV4-3	TRBJ2-1	.	TGCGCCAGCAGCCCGGACCGCATGGGCGCCTACAATGAGCAGTTCTTC	CASSPDRMGAYNEQFF
.	TRBV19	TRBJ2-5	.	TGTGCCACCGCAGGCCAGGTACAAGAGACCCAGTACTTC	CATAGQVQETQYF
TRBD1	TRBV7-3	TRBJ2-2	.	TGTGCCAGCAGCCCCAGGGGGCGGGTCATCAACACCGGGGAGCTGTTTTTT	CASSPRGRVINTGELFF
TRBD1	TRBV19	TRBJ1-4	.	TGTGCCAGTAGCACGACAGGGAAAGGTGAAAAACTGTTTTTT	CASSTTGKGEKLFF
TRBD2	TRBV28	TRBJ2-5	once	TGTGCCAGCAGTTTTGGGACCCCGGGAGGAGGAGAGACCCAGTACTTC	CASSFGTPGGGETQYF
TRBD2	TRBV7-9	TRBJ2-7	once	TGTGCCAGCAGCTTGACTAGCTCACTCTACGAGCAGTACTTC	CASSLTSSLYEQYF
TRBD2	TRBV7-9	TRBJ2-7	.	TGTGCCAGCAGTTCTAGCGGGTACGAGCAGTACTTC	CASSSSGYEQYF
.	TRBV27	TRBJ2-4	.	TGTGCCAGCAGTCCTGACCGGTTTGGGATGTACTTC	CASSPDRFGMYF
.	TRBV3-1/TRBV3-2	TRBJ1-2	.	TGTGCCAGCATCCTCGTAGGGGGTGACTATGGCTACACCTTC	CASILVGGDYGYTF
.	TRBV15	TRBJ1-4	.	TGTGCCACCAGCAAACCCGAGGGGCCTACTCATGAAAAACTGTTTTTT	CATSKPEGPTHEKLFF
.	TRBV28	TRBJ2-7	.	TGTGCCAGCAGTTTACACAGCTACAACTCCTACGAGCAGTACTTC	CASSLHSYNSYEQYF
.	TRBV5-1	TRBJ1-1	.	TGCGCCAGCAGCTTGGCCGACTGGACGGAGTCCCGGGGGACTGAAGCTTTCTTT	CASSLADWTESRGTEAFF
.	TRBV10-3	TRBJ2-7	once	TGTGCCATCAGTGGGACATTAGAGCCCTACGAGCAGTACTTC	CAISGTLEPYEQYF
TRBD2	TRBV29-1	TRBJ2-3	once	TGCAGCGTGGGGACTAGCGGCACAGATACGCAGTATTTT	CSVGTSGTDTQYF
.	TRBV3-1/TRBV3-2	TRBJ2-3	.	TGTGCCAGCAGCCAAATGGGACAACACACAGATACGCAGTATTTT	CASSQMGQHTDTQYF
TRBD1	TRBV4-3	TRBJ2-3	.	TGCGCCAGCAGCCAAGAAGAGGGACAGGGCGCAGATACGCAGTATTTT	CASSQEEGQGADTQYF
.	TRBV19	TRBJ2-4	.	TGTGCCAGTAGATACGACGGGGCTCAAAACATTCAGTACTTC	CASRYDGAQNIQYF
.	TRBV19	TRBJ2-7	.	TGTGCCAGTAAGGAGGGGCCGGGAGCCTACGAGCAGTACTTC	CASKEGPGAYEQYF
TRBD1	TRBV6-6	TRBJ2-1	.	TGTGCCAGCAGCCGATTCCCCCCAGGGGGTATGGGCAATGAGCAGTTCTTC	CASSRFPPGGMGNEQFF
.	TRBV19	TRBJ2-2	.	TGTGCCAGTAGTACAGGGATGAACACCGGGGAGCTGTTTTTT	CASSTGMNTGELFF
.	TRBV29-1	TRBJ1-1	.	TGCAGCGTTGGTTCGGTGACAGGCGGTGACACTGAAGCTTTCTTT	CSVGSVTGGDTEAFF
TRBD2	TRBV10-1	TRBJ2-4	.	TGCGCCAGCAGTGCGGGGGGGCAAGAAAACATTCAGTACTTC	CASSAGGQENIQYF
.	TRBV20-1	TRBJ1-5	.	TGCAGCGGCCAAAGCGGGCAGCCCCAGCATTTT	CSGQSGQPQHF
TRBD1	TRBV27	TRBJ1-2	few	TGTGCCAGCAGCAATCCGACAGGGGGCTACTATGGCTACACCTTC	CASSNPTGGYYGYTF
TRBD2	TRBV29-1	TRBJ2-3	.	TGCAGCGTTCTCGGGACTAGCGCCCTCACAGATACGCAGTATTTT	CSVLGTSALTDTQYF
.	TRBV10-3	TRBJ1-4	.	TGTGCCATCGGAACCAGGGAGGGGGGTGCAACTAATGAAAAACTGTTTTTT	CAIGTREGGATNEKLFF
.	TRBV20-1	TRBJ2-5	once	TGCAGTGCGGGCCTCCAAGAGACCCAGTACTTC	CSAGLQETQYF
TRBD1	TRBV7-9	TRBJ2-1	.	TGTGCCAGCAGCTTAAAACAGGGGTGGAACAATGAGCAGTTCTTC	CASSLKQGWNNEQFF
TRBD1	TRBV5-1	TRBJ2-5	.	TGCGCCAGCAGCAGGGGACAGCAAGAGACCCAGTACTTC	CASSRGQQETQYF
.	TRBV5-4	TRBJ2-7	.	TGTGCCAGCAGTGGGCAGGGGGGTTCCTACGAGCAGTACTTC	CASSGQGGSYEQYF
.	TRBV25-1	TRBJ1-2	.	TGTGCCAGCAGGATGGGACTTGCGAGTGGCTACACCTTC	CASRMGLASGYTF
.	TRBV10-3	TRBJ1-2	.	TGTGCCATCCGGGAGGGAGACTATGGCTACACCTTC	CAIREGDYGYTF
.	TRBV18	TRBJ2-5	.	TGTGCCAGCTCATCCCGCCAAGAGACCCAGTACTTC	CASSSRQETQYF
TRBD1	TRBV6-2/TRBV6-3	TRBJ1-2	.	TGTGCCAGCAGTCTAGGGACAGCCAGGGGTGGCTACACCTTC	CASSLGTARGGYTF
.	TRBV4-3	TRBJ1-4	.	TGCGCCAGCAGCCCGGATAAGGGGCCGGCTAATGAAAAACTGTTTTTT	CASSPDKGPANEKLFF
.	TRBV24-1	TRBJ2-7	.	TGTGCCACCAGTGCCAGCGGCTACGAGCAGTACTTC	CATSASGYEQYF
.	TRBV29-1	TRBJ2-5	few	TGCAGCGTCGCCGTTACTAGCAAAGAGACCCAGTACTTC	CSVAVTSKETQYF